The TCR beta chain described here comes from a study of CD8 T cells in ankylosing spondylitis. Overall study findings and caveats: There was a TCR beta motif, made of fewer than 10 highly homologous variants, that appeared characteristic of ankylosing spondylitis blood. Researchers reportedly found disease-linked clones significantly enriched in matched ankylosing spondylitis synovial fluid. In the blood and synovial fluid of reactive arthritis, some motif variants had been previously reported.

As the method for making TCR beta libraries, quantitative 5'-RACE with molecular barcodes was used. One entry per CDR3 protein, called by TCRdb with MiXCR from the 5' RACE reads. The sample includes 800,000 to 900,000 distinct CDR3 sequences, 12% seen only once; the top ten take about 0.5%. This clonotype was seen more than once but under ten times. Its antigen is unknown. The germline gives CDR1 DFQATT, CDR2 SNEGSKA (reference sequence). This CDR3 has 13 residues. V lost 6 bases and J 6 bases, leaving 16 bases between the germline ends. What was sequenced was blood, either unsorted or a sorted T cell fraction (not recorded which). The J gene is TRBJ2-3, the V gene TRBV20-1, with a weak D call TRBD2 (5 bases). The TCR was taken from a male donor with ankylosing spondylitis. The CDR3 sequence is CSAGRAEWDTQYF. DNA for the CDR3: TGCAGTGCCGGGCGGGCCGAGTGGGATACGCAGTATTTT.